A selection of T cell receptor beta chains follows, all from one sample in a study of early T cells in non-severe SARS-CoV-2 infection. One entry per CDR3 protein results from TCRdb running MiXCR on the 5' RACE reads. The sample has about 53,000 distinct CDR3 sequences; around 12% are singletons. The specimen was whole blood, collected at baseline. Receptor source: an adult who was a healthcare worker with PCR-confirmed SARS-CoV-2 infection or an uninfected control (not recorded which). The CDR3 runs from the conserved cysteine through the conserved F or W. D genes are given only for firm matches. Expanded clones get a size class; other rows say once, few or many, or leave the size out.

CASSLLGGRGNSGTDTQYF,TGTGCCAGCAGTTTACTTGGCGGGAGAGGAAATAGTGGCACAGATACGCAGTATTTT,TRBD2,TRBV6-6,TRBJ2-3,.
CSARESGDTQYF,TGCAGTGCTAGAGAGTCGGGAGATACGCAGTATTTT,.,TRBV20-1,TRBJ2-3,.
CASSSNRGGTESPLHF,TGTGCCAGCTCCTCGAACAGGGGAGGAACGGAATCACCCCTCCACTTT,TRBD1,TRBV18,TRBJ1-6,.
CSVLTSGYEQYF,TGCAGCGTTCTGACTAGCGGGTACGAGCAGTACTTC,TRBD2,TRBV29-1,TRBJ2-7,many
CASSQGYHTQYF,TGTGCCAGCAGTCAAGGGTACCATACGCAGTATTTT,.,TRBV6-2/TRBV6-3,TRBJ2-3,.
CASSLFYSFSDKNIQYF,TGTGCCAGCAGCTTGTTTTACAGCTTTTCCGATAAAAACATTCAGTACTTC,.,TRBV5-6,TRBJ2-4,few
CASSPSTGSSYEQYF,TGTGCCAGTAGTCCAAGTACAGGGTCGTCCTACGAGCAGTACTTC,.,TRBV19,TRBJ2-7,few
CAISEQTSGYTF,TGTGCCATCAGTGAACAGACTTCTGGCTACACCTTC,.,TRBV10-3,TRBJ1-2,.
CASSPRRSGEQFF,TGTGCCAGCAGCCCCCGGAGGAGCGGCGAGCAGTTCTTC,.,TRBV7-2,TRBJ2-1,few
CASARASGPYNEQFF,TGTGCCAGCGCACGGGCTAGCGGTCCCTACAATGAGCAGTTCTTC,TRBD2,TRBV7-6,TRBJ2-1,.
CASSYSEGRVGNEKLFF,TGTGCCAGCAGTTACTCGGAGGGGCGAGTGGGTAATGAAAAACTGTTTTTT,.,TRBV6-6,TRBJ1-4,many
CASSYAGVYNEQFF,TGTGCCAGCAGTTACGCGGGAGTTTATAATGAGCAGTTCTTC,TRBD2,TRBV6-6,TRBJ2-1,many